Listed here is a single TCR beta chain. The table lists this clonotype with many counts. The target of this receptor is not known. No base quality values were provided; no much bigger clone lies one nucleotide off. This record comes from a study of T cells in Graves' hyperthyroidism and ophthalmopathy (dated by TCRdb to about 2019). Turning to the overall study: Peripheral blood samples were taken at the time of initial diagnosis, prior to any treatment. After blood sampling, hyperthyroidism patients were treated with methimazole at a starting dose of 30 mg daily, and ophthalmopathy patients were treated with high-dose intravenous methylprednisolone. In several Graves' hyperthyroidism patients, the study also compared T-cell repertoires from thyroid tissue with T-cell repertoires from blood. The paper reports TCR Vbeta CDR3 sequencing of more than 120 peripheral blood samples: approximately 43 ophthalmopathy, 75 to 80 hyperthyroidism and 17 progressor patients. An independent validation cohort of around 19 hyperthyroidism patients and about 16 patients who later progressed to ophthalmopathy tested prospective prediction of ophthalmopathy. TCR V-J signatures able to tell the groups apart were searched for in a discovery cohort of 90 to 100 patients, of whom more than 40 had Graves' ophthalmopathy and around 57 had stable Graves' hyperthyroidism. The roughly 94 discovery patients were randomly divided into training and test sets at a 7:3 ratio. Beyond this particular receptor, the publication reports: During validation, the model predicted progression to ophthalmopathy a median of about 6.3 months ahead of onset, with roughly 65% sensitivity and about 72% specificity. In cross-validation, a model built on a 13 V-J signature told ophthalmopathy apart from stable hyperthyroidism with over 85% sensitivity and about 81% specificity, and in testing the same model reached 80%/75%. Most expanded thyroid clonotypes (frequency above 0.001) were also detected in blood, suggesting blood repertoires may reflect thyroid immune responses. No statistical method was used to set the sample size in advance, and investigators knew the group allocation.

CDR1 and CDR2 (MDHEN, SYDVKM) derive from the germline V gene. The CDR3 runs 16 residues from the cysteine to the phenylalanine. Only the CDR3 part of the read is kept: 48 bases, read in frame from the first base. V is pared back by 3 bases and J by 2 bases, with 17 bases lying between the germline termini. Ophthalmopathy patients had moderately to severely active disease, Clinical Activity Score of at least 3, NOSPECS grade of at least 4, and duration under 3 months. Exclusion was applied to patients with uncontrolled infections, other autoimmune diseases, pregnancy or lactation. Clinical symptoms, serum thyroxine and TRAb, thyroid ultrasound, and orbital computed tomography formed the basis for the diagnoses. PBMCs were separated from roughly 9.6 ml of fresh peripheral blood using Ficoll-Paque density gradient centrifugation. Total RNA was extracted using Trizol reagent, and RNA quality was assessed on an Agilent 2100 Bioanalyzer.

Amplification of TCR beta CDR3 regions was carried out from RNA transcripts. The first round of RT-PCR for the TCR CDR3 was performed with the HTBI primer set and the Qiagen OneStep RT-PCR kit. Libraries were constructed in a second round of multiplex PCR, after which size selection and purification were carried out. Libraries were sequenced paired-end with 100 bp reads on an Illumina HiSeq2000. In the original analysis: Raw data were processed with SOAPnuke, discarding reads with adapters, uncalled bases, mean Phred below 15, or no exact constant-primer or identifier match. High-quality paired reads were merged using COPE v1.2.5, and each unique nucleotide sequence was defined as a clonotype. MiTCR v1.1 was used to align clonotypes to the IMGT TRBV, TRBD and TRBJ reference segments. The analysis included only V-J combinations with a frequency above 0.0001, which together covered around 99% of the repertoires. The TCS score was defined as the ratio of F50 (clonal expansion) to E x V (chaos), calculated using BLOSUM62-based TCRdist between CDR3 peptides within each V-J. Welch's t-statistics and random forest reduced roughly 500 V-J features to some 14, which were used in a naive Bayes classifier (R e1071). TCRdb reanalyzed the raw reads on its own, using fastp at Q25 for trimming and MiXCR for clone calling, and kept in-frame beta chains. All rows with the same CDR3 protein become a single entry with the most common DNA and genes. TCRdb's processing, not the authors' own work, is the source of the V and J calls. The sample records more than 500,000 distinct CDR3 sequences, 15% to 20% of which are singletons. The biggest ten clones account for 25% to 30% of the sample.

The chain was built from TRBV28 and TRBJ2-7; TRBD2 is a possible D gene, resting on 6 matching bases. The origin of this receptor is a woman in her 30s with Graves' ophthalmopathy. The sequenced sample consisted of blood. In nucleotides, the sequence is TGTGCCAGCAGTTTTACACTTACGGGACTCGCCTACGAGCAGTACTTC. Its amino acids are CASSFTLTGLAYEQYF.